The TCR beta chain described here comes from a study of liver allograft versus peripheral blood T cells. The overall study: Recipients' peripheral blood served as the comparator for T cell receptor repertoires in transplanted livers.

Study-wide points: Liver allograft and peripheral blood T cell receptor repertoires reportedly differed.

Remarks on this clonotype: What it binds is not known.

TCRdb called the reads again in MiXCR, with one record for every CDR3 protein. The sample shows over 10,000 distinct CDR3 sequences, 25% to 30% of them seen only once. The CDR3 consists of 14 residues. V was shortened by 5 bases and J by 0 bases, with 8 bases between the two germline ends. The germline gives CDR1 ENHRY, CDR2 SYGVKD. This chain joins TRBV10-3 and TRBJ1-3; D may be TRBD1 (5 bases). This clonotype originated in a human patient who had a liver transplant. Some T cells may be transferred from the graft donor. The CDR3 sequence: CAISPDISGNTIYF. The CDR3 DNA is TGTGCCATCAGTCCGGACATCTCTGGAAACACCATATATTTT.